The rows below give T cell receptor beta chains drawn from one sample of a study of blood T cell repertoires in COVID-19. Method: immunoSEQ multiplex PCR; TCRdb's copy keeps in-frame clones and lacks some. Of about 150,000 clones listed, 88% are singletons. The sample was PBMCs or T cells enriched from blood (not recorded which). The receptors here all came from a woman under 40 with acute COVID-19. Each CDR3 is given with its conserved first and last residue. The order of the fields is CDR3 length, clone size, V gene, J gene, D gene, CDR3 DNA, CDR3 protein. The D gene is left open where the match is weak. Clone size is shown for a subset of rows, as once, few, many or a class of expanded clone.

11	-	TRBV2	TRBJ2-5	-	TGTGCCAGCAGTCCACAAGAGACCCAGTACTTC	CASSPQETQYF
15	-	TRBV4-3	TRBJ2-7	-	TGCGCCAGCAGCCAAGAGGGTCGAAGGGGCGATACCCAGTACTTC	CASSQEGRRGDTQYF
18	-	TRBV6-1	TRBJ1-4	TRBD1	TGTGCCAGCAGTGAAAGACAGGGGGAGAAGTCAACTAATGAAAAACTGTTTTTT	CASSERQGEKSTNEKLFF
15	-	TRBV28	TRBJ2-2	-	TGTGCCAGCAGTGATTTTGGGCCCAGGCACGGGGAGCTGTTTTTT	CASSDFGPRHGELFF
16	-	TRBV19	TRBJ2-1	-	TGTGCCAGTAGTATCGAGGGGGGGCTACCTTACAATGAGCAGTTCTTC	CASSIEGGLPYNEQFF
14	-	TRBV2	TRBJ1-1	-	TGTGCCAGCAGGGAGGGACGTCTGAACACTGAAGCTTTCTTT	CASREGRLNTEAFF
17	-	TRBV9	TRBJ2-2	TRBD2	TGTGCCAGCAGCGTAAGCAGACTAGCGGGAGGTCCCGGGGAGCTGTTTTTT	CASSVSRLAGGPGELFF
15	-	TRBV6-4	TRBJ2-1	TRBD2	TGTGCCAGCAGTGAACTAGCGGACTCCTACAATGAGCAGTTCTTC	CASSELADSYNEQFF
15	-	TRBV24-1	TRBJ1-4	-	TGTGCCACCAGTGATCCCGCAACAGGGAATGAAAAACTGTTTTTT	CATSDPATGNEKLFF
15	-	TRBV27	TRBJ2-1	TRBD1	TGTGCCAGTCCTATCGAACAGGGGACCGGTAATGAGCAGTTCTTC	CASPIEQGTGNEQFF
16	once	TRBV7-9	TRBJ1-5	-	TGTGCCAGCAGCTTCACAGGCGGGATTGGCAATCAGCCCCAGCATTTT	CASSFTGGIGNQPQHF
14	-	TRBV29-1	TRBJ1-5	-	TGCAGCGTTCAACAGGGCGATAGCAATCAGCCCCAGCATTTT	CSVQQGDSNQPQHF
15	-	TRBV7-2	TRBJ2-7	TRBD1	TGTGCCAGCAGCTTAGGGGACAGGGTGGGTCGCGAGCAGTACTTC	CASSLGDRVGREQYF
15	-	TRBV28	TRBJ1-2	TRBD1	TGTGCCAGCAGCTCCCCGACAGGGGGGTTAGGTGGCTACACCTTC	CASSSPTGGLGGYTF
15	once	TRBV3-1/TRBV3-2	TRBJ2-2	-	TGTGCCAGCAGCCAAGAGTCCGCAGCGCCACGGGGGCTGTTTTTT	CASSQESAAPRGLFF
16	few	TRBV12-2	TRBJ2-1	-	TGTGCAAGTCGATCTCCCCCGGGACAGTACGACAATGAGCAGTTCTTC	CASRSPPGQYDNEQFF
15	-	TRBV29-1	TRBJ1-3	TRBD1	TGCAGCGTCAACACCGGGACAGGGGCTGGAAACACCATATATTTT	CSVNTGTGAGNTIYF
13	-	TRBV2	TRBJ2-7	TRBD2	TGTGCCAGCACATATCTAGCGGGAGGTGAGCAGTACTTC	CASTYLAGGEQYF
16	once	TRBV5-8	TRBJ2-7	TRBD1	TGTGCCAGCAGCCAGTTCCCCGGGACAGGGATGTACGAGCAGTACTTC	CASSQFPGTGMYEQYF
14	-	TRBV5-6	TRBJ2-7	-	TGTGCCAGCAGCTTGTTGCGGAACCCCTACGAGCAGTACTTC	CASSLLRNPYEQYF
15	-	TRBV18	TRBJ1-2	TRBD1	TGTGCCAGCTCACCTAGGGACAGGGTATTGTATGGCTACACCTTC	CASSPRDRVLYGYTF
15	-	TRBV7-9	TRBJ2-7	TRBD1	TGTGCCAGCAGCCCCTGGACAGGGGAAGGGTACGAGCAGTACTTC	CASSPWTGEGYEQYF
11	-	TRBV7-9	TRBJ2-1	-	TGTGCCAGCAGCTTATTCGGTGAGCAGTTCTTC	CASSLFGEQFF
14	-	TRBV6-5	TRBJ1-1	TRBD1	TGTGCCAGCAGAATGACAGGGTTGGGCACTGAAGCTTTCTTT	CASRMTGLGTEAFF
12	once	TRBV28	TRBJ1-6	-	TGTGCCAGCAGTCGCTATACTTCACCCCTCCACTTT	CASSRYTSPLHF
14	-	TRBV19	TRBJ2-1	TRBD2	TGTGCCAGTAGTATTGGGAGGGACTACAATGAGCAGTTCTTC	CASSIGRDYNEQFF
14	-	TRBV27	TRBJ2-7	TRBD2	TGTGCCAGCAGTGAGAGCGGGAGGCTGGACGAGCAGTACTTC	CASSESGRLDEQYF
13	-	TRBV7-9	TRBJ1-5	TRBD1	TGTGCCAGCAGCGTGGACAGGGGGCAGCCCCAGCATTTT	CASSVDRGQPQHF
14	-	TRBV16	TRBJ1-5	-	TGTGCCAGCAGCCAAGAGGGCGCGGGTCAGCCCCAGCATTTT	CASSQEGAGQPQHF
15	-	TRBV6-5	TRBJ2-3	TRBD2	TGTGCCAGCAGGGAGCGGGAGGGACGGACAGATACGCAGTATTTT	CASREREGRTDTQYF
16	-	TRBV5-1	TRBJ1-5	TRBD1	TGCGCCAGCAGCTTGGAGGGGGCCTCCGGGAGTCAGCCCCAGCATTTT	CASSLEGASGSQPQHF
13	-	TRBV6-5	TRBJ1-2	-	TGTGCCACCCAACAGGGATCCAACTATGGCTACACCTTC	CATQQGSNYGYTF
13	-	TRBV12-3/TRBV12-4	TRBJ2-3	-	TGTGCCAGCAGTGAAGCCCCCACAGATACGCAGTATTTT	CASSEAPTDTQYF
14	few	TRBV9	TRBJ1-5	-	TGTGCCAGCAGCCCCACCCTCGAGGTTCAGCCCCAGCATTTT	CASSPTLEVQPQHF
13	-	TRBV6-5	TRBJ2-1	-	TGTGCCAGCAGGAACCCGGGTGGGAATGAGCAGTTCTTC	CASRNPGGNEQFF
13	-	TRBV28	TRBJ2-7	-	TGTGCCAGCGGTCGAGGTAGCTCCTACGAGCAGTACTTC	CASGRGSSYEQYF
17	-	TRBV3-1/TRBV3-2	TRBJ2-1	-	TGTGCCAGCAGCCACGCGGGACAGTCCTTCTCCTACAATGAGCAGTTCTTC	CASSHAGQSFSYNEQFF
13	-	TRBV11-1	TRBJ2-7	TRBD1	TGTGCCAGCGGGACAGGAGCCGTCTACGAGCAGTACTTC	CASGTGAVYEQYF
19	-	TRBV19	TRBJ1-2	TRBD1	TGTGCCAGTAGTTCACCCACCGGGACAGGGTCCTTCGTCGACTATGGCTACACCTTC	CASSSPTGTGSFVDYGYTF
19	-	TRBV2	TRBJ1-5	TRBD1	TGTGCCAGCAGTGAATCTGGCACCGGGACAGGGGGCCGGGTTCAGCCCCAGCATTTT	CASSESGTGTGGRVQPQHF
19	-	TRBV15	TRBJ2-1	TRBD2	TGTGCCACCAGCAGAGATCCGAGGCTAGCGGGAGGGCTAGTGAATGAGCAGTTCTTC	CATSRDPRLAGGLVNEQFF
12	-	TRBV7-6	TRBJ1-2	-	TGTGCCAGCAGCTCGAGCATGGATGGCTACACCTTC	CASSSSMDGYTF
15	-	TRBV6-4	TRBJ2-1	TRBD2	TGTGCCAGCAGTGACCCCGGGACTAGTAGCAATGAGCAGTTCTTC	CASSDPGTSSNEQFF
14	-	TRBV5-6	TRBJ2-5	-	TGTGCCAGCAGCGGGCAGGACAGTCGAGAGACCCAGTACTTC	CASSGQDSRETQYF
15	once	TRBV6-5	TRBJ2-5	-	TGTGCCAGCAGTTCAAAAACAGGGTATCGGGAGACCCAGTACTTC	CASSSKTGYRETQYF
14	-	TRBV7-2	TRBJ1-2	TRBD1	TGTGCCAGCAGCTTAAACGCAGGGGGCTATGGCTACACCTTC	CASSLNAGGYGYTF
15	-	TRBV4-1	TRBJ2-3	TRBD2	TGCGCCAGCAGCCAGGAAGCGGGAAGGCTACATACGCAGTATTTT	CASSQEAGRLHTQYF
13	-	TRBV11-2	TRBJ1-1	TRBD1	TGTGCCAGCAGCTTCGGGACAGGGGGTTGGGCTTTCTTT	CASSFGTGGWAFF
15	-	TRBV15	TRBJ1-1	-	TGTGCCACCAGAAGGGACTGGGCCATGAACACTGAAGCTTTCTTT	CATRRDWAMNTEAFF
14	once	TRBV2	TRBJ2-5	-	TGTGCCAGCAGTGTTACTACGTTATTGGAGACCCAGTACTTC	CASSVTTLLETQYF
12	-	TRBV7-9	TRBJ1-2	-	TGTGCCAGCAGTTTAGGGATAGAGGACTACACCTTC	CASSLGIEDYTF